The next 26 T cell receptor beta chains were all read from a single sample in a study of cytomegalovirus exposure and HLA in healthy donors. In the PCR, 60 Vbeta and 13 Jbeta primers were used. Profiled with immunoSEQ multiplex PCR; TCRdb holds only in-frame clones, not every one. Of under 200,000 clones listed, about 80% are singletons. The sequenced sample was PBMCs. These receptor sequences come from a man in his fifties in good health and CMV-seropositive.

The chain recombines TRBV5-1 with TRBJ1-1; D not resolved. V was trimmed by 3 bases and J by 1 base, leaving 13 bases between them. The germline V gene has CDR1 SGHRS and CDR2 YFSETQ. CDR3 size: 15 residues. The CDR3 DNA reads TGCGCCAGCAGCTCTGGAGTGGCGGGGAACACTGAAGCTTTCTTT. Translated, it gives CASSSGVAGNTEAFF.

The rearrangement links TRBV15 to TRBJ2-1; 7 positions match TRBD1. The CDR3 contains 17 residues. Germline V gene lookup returns CDR1 LNHNV and CDR2 YYDKDF (reference sequence). The V segment lost 3 bases and the J segment 4 bases; nucleotides outside the gene matches: 12. In nucleotides, the CDR3 is TGTGCCACCAGCAGTTTTGCGGACAGGAGACTATACAATGAGCAGTTCTTC. As protein: CATSSFADRRLYNEQFF. Full variable domain (remainder filled in from reference TRBV15 and TRBJ2-1): DAMVIQNPRYQVTQFGKPVTLSCSQTLNHNVMYWYQQKSSQAPKLLFHYYDKDFNNEADTPDNFQSRRPNTSFCFLDIRSPGLGDTAMYLCATSSFADRRLYNEQFFGPGTRLTVL.

This chain links TRBV29-1 with TRBJ2-5; D possibly corresponds to TRBD2 (5 bases). Germline V CDR1 and CDR2: SQVTM, ANQGSEA. The V gene lost 2 bases and the J gene lost 2 bases, with 12 bases spanning the gap. The CDR3 contains 14 residues. In DNA form, the CDR3 reads TGCAGCGTTGAAACCGGGGTAGGACAAGAGACCCAGTACTTC. Encoded protein: CSVETGVGQETQYF.

The chain has TRBV6-1 and TRBJ1-1; possibly TRBD1 for D (5 bases). With 1 base removed from V and 0 bases from J, the gap between germline ends came to 6 bases. Germline CDR1 MNHNS, CDR2 SASEGT. The CDR3 runs 14 residues. This chain's CDR3 is CASSEDRMNTEAFF. In nucleotides, the CDR3 is TGTGCCAGCAGTGAAGACAGGATGAACACTGAAGCTTTCTTT.

V usage is TRBV2 and J usage is TRBJ2-5, with TRBD1 matching over 7 bases. V shed 4 bases and J 5 bases; nucleotides not matched to a gene: 10. This CDR3 comprises 15 residues. Germline CDR1 is SNHLY and CDR2 is FYNNEI. The CDR3 coding sequence is TGTGCCAGCAGTGGTGACAGGGTCGCGCGTGAGACCCAGTACTTC. Amino acids: CASSGDRVARETQYF.

This chain joins TRBV9 and TRBJ2-2, with 11 bases aligning to TRBD2. V shed 6 bases and J 4 bases; nucleotides not matched to a gene: 8. In germline, CDR1 is SGDLS, CDR2 YYNGEE. The CDR3 spans 16 residues. The CDR3, as DNA: TGTGCCAGCACCATAACTAGCGGGAGTTTCACCGGGGAGCTGTTTTTT. Its translation is CASTITSGSFTGELFF.

This clone was observed a single time. The chain has TRBV5-6 and TRBJ2-3; 10 nucleotides agree with TRBD2. The length of the CDR3 is 16 residues. Trimming at V came to 5 bases and at J to 1 base, leaving 7 bases not matched to a gene. Germline CDR1 reads SGHDT; CDR2 reads YYEEEE. CDR3 amino acids: CASRPGLAEGTDTQYF. CDR3 nucleotide sequence: TGTGCCAGCAGACCTGGACTAGCGGAAGGCACAGATACGCAGTATTTT.

This rearrangement joins TRBV6-4 to TRBJ1-5; 7 bases are a match to TRBD1. This CDR3 comprises 13 residues. The J segment lost 3 bases and the V segment lost 6 bases, leaving 2 bases of the junction unmatched. Germline V gene lookup returns CDR1 MRHNA and CDR2 SNTAGT. CDR3 region: CASRTGFNQPQHF. CDR3 coding DNA: TGTGCCAGCAGGACAGGGTTCAATCAGCCCCAGCATTTT.

This clone has just one count. Here the CDR3 DNA reads TGCGCCAGCAGTCCCCAGAGCGGCACATACACAGATACGCAGTATTTT. Its protein product is CASSPQSGTYTDTQYF. J is TRBJ2-3 and V is TRBV23-1, with D possibly being TRBD2 (5 bases). TRBV23-1 carries the ORF label, with uncertain function. V dropped 4 bases and J dropped 2 bases, with 16 bases sitting between them. CDR3 size: 16 residues.

CDR3 sequence reads: CASRPPRGRGANVLTF. CDR3 nucleotide sequence: TGTGCCAGCAGACCGCCCAGGGGGCGTGGGGCCAACGTCCTGACTTTC. The chain couples TRBV7-6 to TRBJ2-6; TRBD1 agrees at 8 bases. The CDR3 is made up of 16 amino acids. Per the germline V gene, CDR1 is SGHVS and CDR2 is FNYEAQ. The V segment lost 6 bases and the J segment 3 bases; nucleotides outside the gene matches: 7.

This clone was found a few times. The genes are TRBV18 and TRBJ2-7; D is unclear. The CDR3 extends over 12 amino acids. V was pared by 3 bases and J by 7 bases, with 10 bases between. Germline loops: CDR1 KGHSH, CDR2 LQKENI. CDR3 sequence: CASSPAFGEQYF. The DNA for the CDR3 is TGTGCCAGCTCACCCGCTTTCGGGGAGCAGTACTTC.

CDR3 protein: CASSISGVGLNEQFF. The CDR3 nucleotides are TGTGCCAGTAGTATTAGCGGGGTCGGTCTAAATGAGCAGTTCTTC. The V call is TRBV19, the J call TRBJ2-1, with 8 bases lining up with TRBD2. The ends lost 3 bases at V and 7 bases at J; junction bases unmatched: 8. Per the germline V gene, CDR1 is LNHDA and CDR2 is SQIVND (reference sequence). The CDR3 has 15 amino acids. The full variable domain, rest sourced from reference TRBV19 and TRBJ2-1, is DGGITQSPKYLFRKEGQNVTLSCEQNLNHDAMYWYRQDPGQGLRLIYYSQIVNDFQKGDIAEGYSVSREKKESFPLTVTSAQKNPTAFYLCASSISGVGLNEQFFGPGTRLTVL.

This clone showed up just a few times. This sequence joins TRBV30 and TRBJ1-5; 7 positions agree with TRBD1. The CDR3 runs 19 residues. The germline V gene encodes CDR1 GTSNPN and CDR2 SVGIG (reference sequence). V shed 0 bases and J 3 bases; nucleotides not matched to a gene: 17. CDR3 nucleotides: TGTGCCTGGAGTGTCCGGTGGGCAAGAATGACAGGGACCAATCAGCCCCAGCATTTT. This codes for CAWSVRWARMTGTNQPQHF.

The V gene is TRBV27, the J gene TRBJ2-1; 13 bases fit TRBD2. The CDR3 length is 18 residues. CDR1 is MNHEY, CDR2 SMNVEV, per germline (reference sequence). V trimming: 5 bases; J trimming: 4 bases; junction bases outside the gene matches: 11. CDR3 loop: CASSPVTSGGFRYNEQFF. In DNA form, the CDR3 reads TGTGCCAGCAGTCCGGTGACTAGCGGGGGGTTTCGGTACAATGAGCAGTTCTTC.

The chain employs TRBV27 and TRBJ1-6; perhaps TRBD1 as D (6 bases). Trimming shortened V by 4 bases and J by 9 bases, and 13 bases separated the two germline ends. From germline, CDR1 is MNHEY and CDR2 SMNVEV (reference sequence). The CDR3 is 14 residues long. This CDR3 reads CASSSNRETSPLHF. CDR3 DNA: TGTGCCAGCAGTTCCAACAGGGAAACTTCACCCCTCCACTTT.

Only a few counts were recorded for this clone. The chain recombines TRBV27 with TRBJ2-5; 10 bases fit TRBD1. The germline V gene encodes CDR1 MNHEY and CDR2 SMNVEV (reference sequence). The CDR3 is made up of 16 amino acids. Germline trimming cut 0 bases from V and 5 bases from J; bases unmatched to any gene: 6. CDR3 in DNA: TGTGCCAGCAGTTTATCAGACAGGGGGCTAGGTGAGACCCAGTACTTC. Translation gives CASSLSDRGLGETQYF.

CDR3 sequence: CASSLGLLVSNEQFF. CDR3 nucleotide sequence: TGTGCCAGCAGCCTGGGCCTCCTTGTCAGCAATGAGCAGTTCTTC. The V and J genes are TRBV5-6 and TRBJ2-1; D is unresolved. The CDR3 sequence is 15 residues long. The germline V gene has CDR1 SGHDT and CDR2 YYEEEE. Between the trimmed V and J ends, which lost 4 bases and 6 bases, there was a span of 17 bases. Combining the CDR3 with reference TRBV5-6 and TRBJ2-1 gives the whole variable domain DAGVTQSPTHLIKTRGQQVTLRCSPKSGHDTVSWYQQALGQGPQFIFQYYEEEERQRGNFPDRFSGHQFPNYSSELNVNALLLGDSALYLCASSLGLLVSNEQFFGPGTRLTVL.

The chain employs TRBV5-1 and TRBJ2-2, with 7 bases matching TRBD2. Germline lookup yields CDR1 SGHRS and CDR2 YFSETQ. The CDR3 covers 15 residues. V shed 7 bases, J shed 3 bases, and the junction held 9 bases outside the gene matches. The CDR3 region is CASAGTISYTGELFF. Here the CDR3 DNA reads TGCGCCAGCGCAGGGACTATTTCCTACACCGGGGAGCTGTTTTTT.

The gene calls are TRBV7-8 and TRBJ1-5, with D unresolved. Trimming left V 0 bases short and J 7 bases short, with 4 bases between. This CDR3 has 12 residues. CDR1 and CDR2 (germline): SGHVS, FQNEAQ. Written as DNA, the CDR3 is TGTGCCAGCAGCTTAGCGCGGCAGCCCCAGCATTTT. It yields the protein CASSLARQPQHF.

This clone is a singleton in its sample. The chain uses TRBV12-5 and TRBJ2-5, with D uncertain. The CDR3 runs 12 residues. The V and J ends lost 3 bases and 5 bases respectively, with 7 bases between them. Germline V gives CDR1 LGHNT, CDR2 FRNRAP. The CDR3 DNA sequence: TGTGCTAGTGGTTTAATTGGCGAGACCCAGTACTTC. Translated, it gives CASGLIGETQYF.

The V call is TRBV6-5, the J call TRBJ1-4; D unresolved. CDR1 and CDR2 (germline): MNHEY, SVGAGI. V dropped 6 bases and J dropped 7 bases, with 15 bases sitting between them. The CDR3 runs to 14 residues. Here the CDR3 reads CASRTRQPFEKLFF. Written as DNA, the CDR3 is TGTGCCAGCAGAACGAGGCAGCCCTTTGAAAAACTGTTTTTT.

CDR3 DNA sequence: TGTGCCAGCAGCAAGTATTATAGGGCGGGGGGGACGTCGGAGACCCAGTACTTC. Amino acids: CASSKYYRAGGTSETQYF. The chain is built from TRBV7-6 and TRBJ2-5; 9 nucleotides match TRBD2. Trimming cost V 5 bases and J 5 bases; bases outside gene matches: 18. Germline V gene data show CDR1 as SGHVS and CDR2 as FNYEAQ. The CDR3 sequence is 18 residues long.

The rearrangement joins TRBV5-1 to TRBJ2-7, with 9 bases fitting TRBD1. The junction had 8 bases not matched to a gene; V was cut back by 4 bases and J by 0 bases. The CDR3 spans 16 residues. Per the germline V gene, CDR1 is SGHRS and CDR2 is YFSETQ. The CDR3 DNA follows: TGCGCCAGCAGCGTCGCGACAGGGGGATACTCCTACGAGCAGTACTTC. It codes for CASSVATGGYSYEQYF.

J is TRBJ1-4 and V is TRBV5-1; no definite D call. Germline CDR1 reads SGHRS; CDR2 reads YFSETQ. This CDR3 is built from 15 residues. Trimming took 4 bases from V and 3 from J, leaving 13 bases between them. The CDR3 coding sequence is TGCGCCAGCAGCCGCACGACTGACCCTAATGAAAAACTGTTTTTT. Its protein product is CASSRTTDPNEKLFF.

Only a few counts were recorded for this clone. The chain has TRBV10-3 and TRBJ2-6, with 7 bases matching TRBD1. In germline, CDR1 is ENHRY, CDR2 SYGVKD. Unmatched junction bases numbered 12, after V lost 4 bases and J lost 0 bases. The CDR3 is 19 amino acids. The CDR3 bases are TGTGCCATCAGTGGGAGACAGGGCGAACTTTACTCTGGGGCCAACGTCCTGACTTTC. This gives the protein CAISGRQGELYSGANVLTF.

V usage is TRBV9 and J usage is TRBJ1-3, with TRBD1 as a possible D gene (5 bases). Germline V CDR1 and CDR2: SGDLS, YYNGEE. V was clipped by 0 bases and J by 3 bases, with 13 bases between them. The CDR3 loop spans 16 amino acids. The CDR3 loop is CASSVAPGLNGNTIYF. Written as DNA, the CDR3 is TGTGCCAGCAGCGTAGCTCCGGGACTGAATGGAAACACCATATATTTT.